The 22 T cell receptor beta chains below were found in one sample sequenced in a study of T cells in Graves' hyperthyroidism and ophthalmopathy. There were TCR beta CDR3 regions amplified from RNA transcripts. The HTBI primer set was used in a first-round RT-PCR of the TCR CDR3. One entry per CDR3 protein results from TCRdb running MiXCR on the multiplex PCR reads. The data contain some 600,000 distinct CDR3 sequences, roughly 14% of them singletons. The specimen was blood. All receptors derive from a woman aged 30 to 39 with Graves' hyperthyroidism that later progressed to Graves' ophthalmopathy.

This clonotype was observed many times. The V gene is TRBV30, the J gene TRBJ2-3, with TRBD2 matching over 13 bases. Germline V gene data show CDR1 as GTSNPN and CDR2 as SVGIG (reference sequence). The length of the CDR3 is 17 residues. V was pared by 2 bases and J by 3 bases, with 8 bases of the junction left unmatched. The CDR3 loop reads CAWSREWTSGRTDTQYF. The CDR3 DNA reads TGTGCCTGGAGTCGGGAGTGGACTAGCGGGAGAACAGATACGCAGTATTTT.

This chain connects TRBV15 to TRBJ2-5; D gene ambiguous. The CDR3 has 14 amino acids. Germline V gene lookup returns CDR1 LNHNV and CDR2 YYDKDF (reference sequence). V was cut by 1 base and J by 1 base, with 7 bases left in between. The CDR3 nucleotides read TGTGCCACCAGCAGAGGGGCCAGCCAAGAGACCCAGTACTTC. Protein product: CATSRGASQETQYF. Drawing the rest from reference TRBV15 and TRBJ2-5, the complete variable domain is DAMVIQNPRYQVTQFGKPVTLSCSQTLNHNVMYWYQQKSSQAPKLLFHYYDKDFNNEADTPDNFQSRRPNTSFCFLDIRSPGLGDTAMYLCATSRGASQETQYFGPGTRLLVL.

The sample holds a few counts of this clonotype. Compared with germline, one end of the junction differs, possibly owing to a read error. The chain couples TRBV11-3 to TRBJ1-2; D perhaps matches TRBD1 (6 bases). Germline values: CDR1 SGHNT, CDR2 YENEEA. This CDR3 is 12 amino acids long. CDR3 residues: CASNLGGYGYTF. The CDR3 DNA follows: TGTGCCAGCAACTTAGGGGGCTATGGCTACACCTTC.

This clonotype was observed many times. The genes are TRBV11-3 and TRBJ2-1, with 10 bases identical to TRBD2. This CDR3 spans 17 amino acids. J was trimmed by 0 bases and V by 5 bases; bases with no gene match: 7. Germline lookup yields CDR1 SGHNT and CDR2 YENEEA. The CDR3 sequence is CASSQQAGGSSYNEQFF. CDR3 sequence (DNA): TGTGCCAGCAGCCAACAAGCGGGAGGGAGCTCCTACAATGAGCAGTTCTTC.

The chain joins TRBV11-2 to TRBJ2-7; a weak D match, TRBD2 (5 bases). This CDR3 is 15 amino acids long. Germline lookup yields CDR1 SGHAT and CDR2 FQNNGV. V dropped 2 bases and J dropped 5 bases, with 16 bases sitting between them. This chain's CDR3 is CASSLSPGGRDEQYF. The CDR3 DNA is TGTGCCAGCAGCTTAAGCCCCGGCGGGCGTGACGAGCAGTACTTC.

This clonotype was recorded only once. The genes are TRBV29-1 and TRBJ2-5; TRBD1 matches 9 bases. The CDR3 has 13 residues. Trimming removed 6 bases from V and 4 bases from J; junction bases left unmatched: 6. Germline CDR1 and CDR2: SQVTM and ANQGSEA. This chain's CDR3 is CSVLQGAGETQYF. CDR3 coding DNA: TGCAGCGTGTTACAGGGGGCAGGAGAGACCCAGTACTTC.

This clonotype was counted at least ten times. The rearrangement joins TRBV28 to TRBJ1-5; 7 positions match TRBD1. This CDR3 comprises 14 residues. Germline values: CDR1 MDHEN, CDR2 SYDVKM. The V segment lost 4 bases and the J segment 3 bases; nucleotides outside the gene matches: 3. The CDR3 DNA reads as TGTGCCAGCAGTTCCGGACAGGTCAATCAGCCCCAGCATTTT. It is translated as CASSSGQVNQPQHF. Using reference TRBV28 and TRBJ1-5 for the parts outside the CDR3, the full variable domain is DVKVTQSSRYLVKRTGEKVFLECVQDMDHENMFWYRQDPGLGLRLIYFSYDVKMKEKGDIPEGYSVSREKKERFSLILESASTNQTSMYLCASSSGQVNQPQHFGDGTRLSIL.

The V call is TRBV18, the J call TRBJ2-2; 7 bases agree with TRBD1. The CDR3 covers 16 residues. After removal of 3 bases from V and 6 bases from J, the junction contained 10 bases not matched to a gene. Germline assignment: CDR1 KGHSH and CDR2 LQKENI. CDR3 DNA: TGTGCCAGCTCACCTCGACAGGGTGTTGTTTCCGGGGAGCTGTTTTTT. Its translation: CASSPRQGVVSGELFF.

The chain carries TRBV5-1 and TRBJ2-3; 8 bases match TRBD2. CDR1 SGHRS and CDR2 YFSETQ come from the germline V gene. J lost 2 bases, V lost 5 bases, and 4 bases had no gene match. The CDR3 totals 14 residues. The DNA of the CDR3 is TGCGCCAGCAGGGTTAGCGGGGCCACAGATACGCAGTATTTT. This encodes CASRVSGATDTQYF.

This clonotype was recorded only once. V usage is TRBV4-3 and J usage is TRBJ2-4, with a weak D call TRBD2 (5 bases). Germline V gives CDR1 LGHNA, CDR2 YSLEER. V lost 0 bases, J lost 0 bases, and 15 bases lay in between. The CDR3 has 18 amino acids. The CDR3 spells CASSQDQVFGLAKNIQYF. DNA of the CDR3: TGCGCCAGCAGCCAAGATCAGGTCTTCGGACTAGCCAAAAACATTCAGTACTTC.

V is TRBV7-9 and J is TRBJ2-7; weak D call: TRBD2 (5 bases). The ends were cut back, 1 base at V and 5 bases at J, with 9 bases in the middle. Germline-derived CDR1 and CDR2 are SEHNR and FQNEAQ (reference sequence). There are 13 residues in the CDR3. The CDR3 spells CASSLEIGDEQYF. CDR3 coding DNA: TGTGCCAGCAGCTTAGAAATCGGGGACGAGCAGTACTTC.

This clonotype appeared many times. This chain connects TRBV7-9 to TRBJ2-5; no clear D gene. V lost 4 bases and J lost 7, with 10 bases in between. Germline V lookup: CDR1 SEHNR, CDR2 FQNEAQ (reference sequence). This CDR3 has 12 amino acids. This chain's CDR3 is CASSSPVGTQYF. DNA for the CDR3: TGTGCCAGCAGCTCCCCGGTGGGGACCCAGTACTTC.

In this sample, this clonotype turned up many times. The CDR3 sequence: CASSWGQGANSPLHF. The DNA for the CDR3 is TGTGCCAGCAGCTGGGGACAGGGAGCTAATTCACCCCTCCACTTT. V and J are TRBV12-3 or TRBV12-4 and TRBJ1-6, with TRBD1 identical over 9 bases. J was trimmed by 6 bases and V by 6 bases; bases with no gene match: 6. The CDR3 is made up of 15 amino acids.

This clonotype was counted many times. The V call is TRBV20-1, the J call TRBJ1-2; D gene ambiguous. CDR1 DFQATT and CDR2 SNEGSKA come from the germline V gene (reference sequence). CDR3 length equals 16 residues. V lost 5 bases and J 6 bases, leaving 25 bases between the germline ends. The CDR3, as DNA: TGCAGTGCTCATAGAAATTCAGGCAGTCGGAGGGATGGCTACACCTTC. Translating gives CSAHRNSGSRRDGYTF.

Of note for this clonotype: Possible read error: a much larger clone is one base away. The missing conserved phenylalanine or tryptophan at the end of this CDR3 makes a read error likely. V gene TRBV10-3 combines with J gene TRBJ2-7; possible D gene TRBD1, 5 bases. This CDR3 is built from 11 residues. Trimming removed 8 bases at V and 1 base at J, with 6 bases between. CDR1 and CDR2 from the germline V gene are ENHRY and SYGVKD. The CDR3 coding sequence is TGTGCCATCCAGGGATCCTACGAGCAGTACCTC. It specifies CAIQGSYEQYL.

This clonotype was detected ten times or more. The chain uses TRBV24-1 and TRBJ2-5, with D possibly being TRBD1 or TRBD2 (5 bases each). Trimming cost V 4 bases and J 5 bases, with 19 bases left between them. The CDR3 runs 16 residues. Per germline, CDR1 KGHDR and CDR2 SFDVKD. The CDR3 DNA follows: TGTGCCACCAGTGACCCCCAGGGAGTAGTGGCGGAGACCCAGTACTTC. Protein: CATSDPQGVVAETQYF.

In this sample, this clonotype turned up many times. The chain couples TRBV2 to TRBJ2-5; tentatively, D is TRBD1 (6 bases). Germline V gene sequence: CDR1 SNHLY, CDR2 FYNNEI. There are 13 residues in the CDR3. V shed 6 bases and J shed 4 bases, with 12 bases lying between them. The CDR3 sequence is CASRQGMVETQYF. In DNA form, the CDR3 reads TGTGCCAGCAGACAGGGTATGGTAGAGACCCAGTACTTC.

This clonotype was recorded at least ten times. The rearrangement joins TRBV7-2 to TRBJ1-4; D call uncertain. Germline CDR1 SGHTA, CDR2 FQGNSA. The V gene lost 2 bases and the J gene lost 4 bases, with 8 bases spanning the gap. This CDR3 has 14 amino acids. In nucleotides, the CDR3 is TGTGCCAGCAGCTTATTCCCTAGTAATGAAAAACTGTTTTTT. Amino acid sequence: CASSLFPSNEKLFF.

The chain is built from TRBV5-1 and TRBJ2-5; 11 bases agree with TRBD2. The CDR3 consists of 14 residues. V dropped 6 bases and J dropped 9; count of bases not matched to a gene: 10. CDR1 and CDR2 from the germline V gene are SGHRS and YFSETQ. CDR3 in amino acids: CASMETSGIRAQYF. For the CDR3, the DNA is TGCGCCAGCATGGAGACTAGCGGGATTCGGGCCCAGTACTTC.

Ten or more counts support this clonotype. This rearrangement joins TRBV5-6 to TRBJ2-5; D gene ambiguous. CDR1 is SGHDT and CDR2 is YYEEEE in the germline V gene. CDR3 length: 15 residues. Trimming shortened V by 0 bases and J by 3 bases, and 12 bases separated the two germline ends. Here the CDR3 reads CASSLVGTSKETQYF. The CDR3 bases are TGTGCCAGCAGCTTGGTCGGAACATCCAAAGAGACCCAGTACTTC.

This clonotype was observed many times. For the CDR3, the DNA is TGTGCCAGCAGTTACTCGAAACTCCCCAGCAATGAGCAGTTCTTC. Its protein product is CASSYSKLPSNEQFF. V is TRBV6-2 or TRBV6-3 and J is TRBJ2-1; D call uncertain. This CDR3 contains 15 residues. Germline CDR1 reads MNHEY; CDR2 reads SVGEGT. V shed 0 bases and J shed 6 bases, with 12 bases lying between them.

This clonotype was observed many times. The V gene is TRBV6-5, the J gene TRBJ2-7; perhaps TRBD2 as D (6 bases). The V end lost 2 bases, the J end lost 4 bases, and 18 bases lay between the germline ends. There are 16 residues in the CDR3. Germline loops: CDR1 MNHEY, CDR2 SVGAGI. CDR3 nucleotide sequence: TGTGCCAGCAGTTACGCCAACCCGGGAGTCTCGTACGAGCAGTACTTC. Translating it yields CASSYANPGVSYEQYF.